This T cell receptor beta chain was profiled in a study of blood T cell repertoires in COVID-19. Study overall: Whether acute or convalescent, the COVID-19 samples came from the United States, Italy and Spain.

The table came from immunoSEQ multiplex PCR; TCRdb's copy has only in-frame clones and leaves some out. Here the sample spans more than 80,000 clones, roughly 78% being singletons. This clone was detected only once. Per the germline V gene, CDR1 is SGHTA and CDR2 is FQGNSA. The CDR3 length is 15 residues. After removal of 5 bases from V and 8 bases from J, the junction contained 11 bases not matched to a gene. This TCR derives from a man aged 50 to 59 with active or convalescent COVID-19. Sequencing input: peripheral blood. This chain uses TRBV7-2 with TRBJ2-4, with 8 bases fitting TRBD2. The chain's CDR3 is CASSRPGLESDIQYF. CDR3 DNA sequence: TGTGCCAGCAGCCGGCCGGGACTAGAATCTGACATTCAGTACTTC.